This record covers a single TCR beta chain. Distinct nucleotide sequences in the sample also encode this CDR3. This sample stems from a study of shared clonotypes between healthy human individuals. Assay used: immunoSEQ multiplex PCR; TCRdb lists only in-frame clones, some missing. The sample yields some 2,400,000 clones, 90% to 96% seen once. Trimming took 0 bases from V and 6 from J, leaving 7 bases between them. This CDR3 is 12 amino acids long. CDR1 SGHRS and CDR2 YFSETQ come from the germline V gene. V gene TRBV5-1 combines with J gene TRBJ2-7; tentatively, D is TRBD2 (5 bases). The specimen sequenced was naive CD4+ T cells sorted from blood. Subset noted: CD45RA+ positively selected. This sequence originates from a man between 18 and 29 years old in good health. The CDR3 bases are TGCGCCAGCAGCTTGGTAGAGGGCGAGCAGTACTTC. Protein product: CASSLVEGEQYF.